This T cell receptor beta chain appears in the sequencing data of a study of CD8+ T cells in alopecia areata. Looking at the study overall: Tofacitinib was given for 6 to 18 months, then stopped for 6 months.

Broader study findings: Under tofacitinib, fewer expanded CD8+ clones appeared among the top 100 scalp clones.

This clone has just a few counts. Its specificity is unknown. Sequencing relied on a cDNA template that was reverse transcribed from extracted RNA. Libraries were prepared by immunoSEQ multiplex PCR; TCRdb keeps only in-frame clonotypes and omits some of them. The table records 100,000 to 120,000 clones, roughly 50% of them present only once. Treatment described: oral pan-JAK inhibitor, 5-10 mg twice daily. In alopecia areata patients, both lesional scalp punch biopsies and peripheral blood were collected. Using a FACSAria, the CD4+ and CD8+ T cells were sorted from the PBMCs. Germline CDR1 reads SGHTA; CDR2 reads FQGNSA. V was shortened by 1 base and J by 9 bases, with 7 bases between the two germline ends. CDR3 length: 13 amino acids.

This specimen consisted of CD4+ T cells sorted from blood, obtained at week 24, from a patient treated with tofacitinib. This sequence originates from a human donor with alopecia areata. The chain carries TRBV7-2 and TRBJ1-6; D gene unclear. CDR3 bases: TGTGCCAGCAGCTTAGACATTAGTTCACCCCTCCACTTT. It translates to CASSLDISSPLHF.